This T cell receptor beta chain was observed in a study of tumor and adjacent non-tumor tissue in lung cancer. General observations from the study: In normal lung, the top 100 clones were significantly more dominant than in tumor. Compared with tumor, normal lung showed significantly lower TCR diversity.

The template was RNA from unsorted bulk tissue. This non-tumor lung sample came from over 3 cm beyond the tumor edge. TCRbeta libraries were built with three rounds of nested PCR, modified from ARM-PCR. MiXCR was run by TCRdb on the multiplex PCR reads, yielding one entry per CDR3 protein. The sample has 110,000 or so distinct CDR3 sequences; 62% are singletons. CDR3 length: 15 residues. Germline V gives CDR1 KGHDR, CDR2 SFDVKD. About this clonotype: The antigen is undetermined. An end of the junction differs from the germline gene, which may be a read error.

Sequencing input: distant non-tumor lung tissue. This TCR came from a man in his 60s with non-small cell lung cancer. This chain uses TRBV24-1 with TRBJ1-2; TRBD1 agrees at 7 bases. The CDR3 spells CATSETGGTAYGYAF. DNA for the CDR3: TGTGCCACCAGTGAAACCGGCGGGACAGCCTATGGCTACGCCTTC.